Sequencing of this T cell receptor beta chain was carried out in a study of blood T cell repertoires in COVID-19. About the study: Italy, Spain and the United States were the sources of the convalescent and acute COVID-19 samples. The cDNA or gDNA used as material had been derived from T cells, B-cell-depleted T cells, or PBMCs.

In the source study's methods: By means of reference gene primer amplification, nucleated cell counts were estimated. Some clones are missing from TCRdb's copy, which holds only in-frame ones; the method was immunoSEQ multiplex PCR. That table gives V, J and clone size, and the DNA gave D and trimming. The sample has more than 200,000 clones, more than 75% seen once. This sequence originates from a woman of 80 years or more with COVID-19, enrolled during active disease. The sample comprised peripheral blood.

The DNA of the CDR3 is TGTGCCTGGAGTGGGACATTTTACGAGCAGTACTTC. Translation gives CAWSGTFYEQYF. The chain employs TRBV30 and TRBJ2-7; D perhaps matches TRBD1 (5 bases). Trimming removed 1 base from V and 4 bases from J, with 8 bases in between. CDR1 and CDR2 (germline): GTSNPN, SVGIG (reference sequence). The CDR3 spans 12 residues.